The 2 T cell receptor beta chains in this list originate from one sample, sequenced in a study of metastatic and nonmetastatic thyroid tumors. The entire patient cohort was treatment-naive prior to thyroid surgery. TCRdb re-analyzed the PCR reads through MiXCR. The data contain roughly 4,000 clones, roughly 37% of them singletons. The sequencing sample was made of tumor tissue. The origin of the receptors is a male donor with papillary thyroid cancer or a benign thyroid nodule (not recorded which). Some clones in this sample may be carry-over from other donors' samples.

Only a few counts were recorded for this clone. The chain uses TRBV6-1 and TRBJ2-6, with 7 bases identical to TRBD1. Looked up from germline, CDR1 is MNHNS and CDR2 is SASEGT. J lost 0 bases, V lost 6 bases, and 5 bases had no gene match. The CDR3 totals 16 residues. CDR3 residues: CASSHRQGSGANVLTF. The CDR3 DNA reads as TGTGCCAGCAGCCACCGACAGGGCTCTGGGGCCAACGTCCTGACTTTC.

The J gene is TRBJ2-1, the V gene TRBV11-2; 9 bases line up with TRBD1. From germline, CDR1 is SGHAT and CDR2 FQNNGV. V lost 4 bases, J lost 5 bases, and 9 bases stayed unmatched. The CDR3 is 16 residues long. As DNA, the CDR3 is TGTGCCAGCAGCTCCGGGACAGGGCAACTTAACAATGAGCAGTTCTTC. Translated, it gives CASSSGTGQLNNEQFF.